This is a list of T cell receptor beta chains from one sample in a study of T cells expressing NK-cell markers. TCRdb reprocessed the 5' RACE reads; each CDR3 protein has one entry and no DNA is given. The clone table shows over 100,000 distinct CDR3 sequences, with the ten largest holding approximately 17%. The sequenced sample was blood T cells: a sorted CD56 or NKG2C T cell subset, CD4+ or CD8+ T cells, or bulk PBMC T cells (not recorded which). These TCRs come from a woman aged 18-70 years in good health. Both conserved end residues are part of each CDR3.

j_gene | v_gene | CDR3aa
TRBJ2-5 | TRBV27 | CASSLSTWGRETQYF
TRBJ2-1 | TRBV6-2/TRBV6-3 | CASTLLGDEQFF
TRBJ1-1 | TRBV10-2 | CASSEWWDRGPNTEAFF
TRBJ2-5 | TRBV5-1 | CASSLQLAGDRETQYF
TRBJ2-2 | TRBV20-1 | CSASETTLIGELFF
TRBJ1-5 | TRBV28 | CASSQGRFVNQPQHF
TRBJ2-7 | TRBV4-1 | CASSQAREHEQYF
TRBJ1-1 | TRBV7-3 | CASSPGQGDTEAFF
TRBJ1-3 | TRBV5-5 | CASSPTPGPGNTIYF
TRBJ2-6 | TRBV4-2 | CASSPGGSGANVLTF
TRBJ2-4 | TRBV29-1 | CSVVEGNKNIQYF
TRBJ2-1 | TRBV7-9 | CASSTTQNEQFF
TRBJ2-2 | TRBV3-1 | CASSQGIGDVAGVATGELFF
TRBJ2-2 | TRBV5-8 | CASSLGLTGELFF
TRBJ2-1 | TRBV20-1 | CSARDRRAPYNEQFF
TRBJ1-4 | TRBV11-2 | CASSLWVDDEKLFF
TRBJ1-6 | TRBV7-8 | CASSLTTSGYNSPLHF
TRBJ2-4 | TRBV19 | CASSITARDDLAKNIQYF
TRBJ2-1 | TRBV7-2 | CASSSDRAGYNEQFF
TRBJ1-2 | TRBV7-9 | CASSLGEGAHGYTF
TRBJ1-5 | TRBV30 | CAWSVWGTQPQHF
TRBJ2-1 | TRBV6-4 | CASSDGRESDEQFF
TRBJ2-3 | TRBV7-2 | CASSWGEYTDTQYF
TRBJ2-5 | TRBV4-3 | CASSPSAGTGSETQYF
TRBJ2-1 | TRBV11-1 | CASSPGLAGYSSYNEQFF
TRBJ2-1 | TRBV27 | CASSPGQGGEQFF
TRBJ2-2 | TRBV9 | CASSDSVGGRNFTGELFF
TRBJ2-1 | TRBV11-2 | CASSSPGPNEQFF
TRBJ1-3 | TRBV4-3 | CASSQEVSGNTIYF
TRBJ2-7 | TRBV14 | CASSLAGGPPEQYF
TRBJ2-1 | TRBV24-1 | CATSDLRRGDNEQFF
TRBJ2-3 | TRBV5-8 | CASSFPGQGIKEDTQYF
TRBJ1-5 | TRBV2 | CASSESGDDNQPQHF
TRBJ2-5 | TRBV4-3 | CASSQGGLAGQETQYF
TRBJ2-1 | TRBV19 | CASSKDRVIDEQFF
TRBJ2-1 | TRBV5-6 | CASSFASLGNEQFF
TRBJ2-1 | TRBV12-3/TRBV12-4 | CASSSGLVGYNEQFF
TRBJ1-1 | TRBV7-6 | CASSLVDPNTEAFF
TRBJ1-1 | TRBV7-6 | CASSPLGEGLNTEAFF
TRBJ2-7 | TRBV7-9 | CASSLGGLADEQYF
TRBJ2-2 | TRBV29-1 | CSVHRENTGELFF
TRBJ1-1 | TRBV12-5 | CASGLALRDRGVRTEAFF
TRBJ2-7 | TRBV4-3 | CASSQGVRGSSYEQYF
TRBJ2-6 | TRBV6-5 | CASSYVSGANVLTF
TRBJ2-7 | TRBV6-6 | CASLAAYEQYF
TRBJ2-1 | TRBV4-2 | CASSQPLGQSSYNEQFF
TRBJ2-1 | TRBV29-1 | CSVEFGSSYNEQFF
TRBJ2-3 | TRBV7-9 | CASSLNDDHMQYF
TRBJ2-1 | TRBV4-3 | CASSQDMAGRLSNEQFF
TRBJ1-1 | TRBV4-1 | CASSQDVPEAFF
TRBJ2-1 | TRBV29-1 | CTVLSRAGGPEQFF
TRBJ2-3 | TRBV6-5 | CASRHSTDTQYF
TRBJ2-1 | TRBV19 | CASNSGGTYNEQFF
TRBJ2-1 | TRBV19 | CASSIRYNEQFF
TRBJ2-7 | TRBV10-3 | CATQDSLYEQYF
TRBJ2-1 | TRBV5-6 | CASSLRLADPLGAYNEQFF
TRBJ2-3 | TRBV29-1 | CSVEDLGTGDTQYF